The clone carrying this T cell receptor (beta chain) was picked up one time. These data originate in a study of tumor-infiltrating lymphocytes in oesophageal squamous cell carcinoma. Using its own MiXCR run on the PCR reads, TCRdb lists one record per CDR3 protein. Of about 13,000 distinct CDR3 sequences listed, 45% to 65% are singletons. The germline CDR1 and CDR2 sequences are MNHEY and SVGEGT. The CDR3 length is 14 residues. The gene calls are TRBV6-2 or TRBV6-3 and TRBJ2-7, with D tentatively TRBD2 (6 bases). The J call may be wrong; the DNA end is better matched by TRBJ2-5. The sequence was collected from a male donor with esophageal squamous cell carcinoma. Sequences were obtained from esophageal tumor tissue. CDR3 sequence: CASSYSGGDETQYF. DNA for the CDR3: TGTGCCAGCAGTTACTCGGGGGGAGATGAGACCCAGTACTTC.